This TCR beta chain was observed in a study of identical twins. All donors were healthy Caucasians. In the case of this clonotype: Its antigen is currently unknown.

Trimming removed 3 bases at V and 10 bases at J, with 10 bases between. This CDR3 is built from 12 residues. Regarding the study as a whole: Out-of-frame alpha sequences shared by twins were enriched for low generation probability.

One entry per CDR3 protein, called by TCRdb with MiXCR from the 5' RACE reads. The sample lists approximately 700,000 distinct CDR3 sequences; around 5.7% were seen once. The sequencing input was naive T cells sorted from blood. J is TRBJ2-1 and V is TRBV12-3 or TRBV12-4; D not certain. This clonotype was obtained from a young man in good health. The CDR3 nucleotides read TGTGCCAGCAGTTTTTACGTGGAGGAGCAGTTCTTC. This gives the protein CASSFYVEEQFF.